This T cell receptor (beta chain) was profiled in a study of a mutant IDH1 vaccine in newly diagnosed glioma. Stated time point: week 11, during vaccination. Vaccine doses each comprised 300 ug of mutant IDH1 20-mer peptide, with topical imiquimod. Astrocytomas that were new, WHO grade 3 or 4, IDH1-mutant and ATRX-lost were present in the donors. The table came from immunoSEQ multiplex PCR; TCRdb's copy has only in-frame clones and leaves some out. This table has approximately 40,000 clones, roughly 84% appearing once. Comment on this clone: Its antigen is unidentified.

The CDR3 is 15 amino acids. Germline CDR1 and CDR2: SGDLS and YYNGEE. The junction had 9 bases not matched to a gene; V was cut back by 2 bases and J by 8 bases. This receptor was obtained from a middle-aged man with glioma. Here the sequenced sample was PBMCs, taken from a glioma patient whose treatment included an IDH1 peptide vaccine. The rearrangement joins TRBV9 to TRBJ2-3, with 9 bases fitting TRBD1. CDR3 residues: CASSVGGQGLGTQYF. Written as DNA, the CDR3 is TGTGCCAGCAGCGTCGGAGGACAGGGGCTGGGTACGCAGTATTTT.